These T cell receptor beta chains were read from a single sample in a study of CD8 T cells in ankylosing spondylitis. TCRdb itself ran the 5' RACE reads through MiXCR, one entry per CDR3 protein. The sample holds some 700,000 distinct CDR3 sequences; 15% to 20% are singletons and the top ten take around 20%. The sequencing input was blood, either unsorted or a sorted T cell fraction (not recorded which). The receptor set was obtained from a male donor with ankylosing spondylitis. Both conserved end residues are part of each CDR3. Fields, in order: CDR3 protein, CDR3 DNA, V gene, clone size, J gene, D gene. D genes are given only for firm matches. Expanded clones are given a class, and other clones once, few, many or no size at all.

cdr3_aa: CASSLSPGQTNTGELFF; cdr3_nt: TGTGCCAGCAGTTTATCTCCGGGACAAACGAACACCGGGGAGCTGTTTTTT; v_call: TRBV7-6; clone_size: -; j_call: TRBJ2-2; d_call: -
cdr3_aa: CASSSTGTSVREQYF; cdr3_nt: TGTGCCAGCAGCTCTACCGGGACTAGCGTCAGGGAGCAGTACTTC; v_call: TRBV27; clone_size: -; j_call: TRBJ2-7; d_call: TRBD2
cdr3_aa: CASSPGSGDTEAFF; cdr3_nt: TGTGCCAGCTCACCAGGGTCAGGGGACACTGAAGCTTTCTTT; v_call: TRBV18; clone_size: few; j_call: TRBJ1-1; d_call: -
cdr3_aa: CASSPRGGLYGYTF; cdr3_nt: TGTGCCAGCAGTCCTCGAGGAGGGCTCTATGGCTACACCTTC; v_call: TRBV27; clone_size: -; j_call: TRBJ1-2; d_call: -
cdr3_aa: CASSPGLNEKLFF; cdr3_nt: TGTGCCAGCAGCCCCGGCCTTAATGAAAAACTGTTTTTT; v_call: TRBV18; clone_size: many; j_call: TRBJ1-4; d_call: -
cdr3_aa: CASSLLGSEQPQHF; cdr3_nt: TGTGCCAGCAGTTTGTTAGGATCCGAACAGCCCCAGCATTTT; v_call: TRBV27; clone_size: -; j_call: TRBJ1-5; d_call: -
cdr3_aa: CASSSPGLAESTDTQYF; cdr3_nt: TGTGCCAGCAGCTCCCCAGGACTAGCGGAGAGCACAGATACGCAGTATTTT; v_call: TRBV7-9; clone_size: few; j_call: TRBJ2-3; d_call: TRBD2
cdr3_aa: CASRFPGQANSPLHF; cdr3_nt: TGTGCCAGCAGGTTCCCGGGACAAGCTAATTCCCCCCTCCACTTT; v_call: TRBV12-3/TRBV12-4; clone_size: few; j_call: TRBJ1-6; d_call: -
cdr3_aa: CATSGRLAGVRNEQFF; cdr3_nt: TGTGCCACCAGCGGTAGACTAGCGGGAGTAAGGAATGAGCAGTTCTTC; v_call: TRBV15; clone_size: -; j_call: TRBJ2-1; d_call: TRBD2
cdr3_aa: CSDDERTSYNEQFF; cdr3_nt: TGCAGCGACGATGAGCGGACCTCCTACAATGAGCAGTTCTTC; v_call: TRBV29-1; clone_size: -; j_call: TRBJ2-1; d_call: -
cdr3_aa: CASSFPRTSGRSNEQFF; cdr3_nt: TGTGCCAGCAGCTTCCCTCGGACTAGCGGGAGGTCGAATGAGCAGTTCTTC; v_call: TRBV5-4; clone_size: few; j_call: TRBJ2-1; d_call: TRBD2
cdr3_aa: CASSLFELRQSYEQYF; cdr3_nt: TGTGCCAGCAGCCTCTTCGAACTTAGACAGTCCTACGAGCAGTACTTC; v_call: TRBV5-4; clone_size: -; j_call: TRBJ2-7; d_call: -
cdr3_aa: CSVRTRPHTGELFF; cdr3_nt: TGCAGCGTTAGGACTAGACCCCACACCGGGGAGCTGTTTTTT; v_call: TRBV29-1; clone_size: -; j_call: TRBJ2-2; d_call: TRBD2
cdr3_aa: CSARDLISGSLGQYF; cdr3_nt: TGCAGTGCTAGAGATTTGATTAGCGGGAGTTTAGGGCAGTACTTC; v_call: TRBV20-1; clone_size: -; j_call: TRBJ2-7; d_call: TRBD2
cdr3_aa: CASIRGGSELAKNIQYF; cdr3_nt: TGTGCCAGCATCCGAGGAGGCAGTGAACTAGCCAAAAACATTCAGTACTTC; v_call: TRBV7-2; clone_size: few; j_call: TRBJ2-4; d_call: -
cdr3_aa: CSARPWTGTSYEQYF; cdr3_nt: TGCAGTGCTAGGCCGTGGACAGGGACCTCCTACGAGCAGTACTTC; v_call: TRBV20-1; clone_size: once; j_call: TRBJ2-7; d_call: TRBD1
cdr3_aa: CASRPPRTGGLEGYGYTF; cdr3_nt: TGTGCCAGCAGACCTCCGCGGACAGGGGGCTTGGAAGGCTATGGCTACACCTTC; v_call: TRBV12-3/TRBV12-4; clone_size: -; j_call: TRBJ1-2; d_call: TRBD1
cdr3_aa: CSMNGGLGESPLHF; cdr3_nt: TGCAGTATGAACGGCGGACTCGGAGAATCACCCCTCCACTTT; v_call: TRBV20-1; clone_size: -; j_call: TRBJ1-6; d_call: -